This T cell receptor beta chain was sequenced during a study of blood T cell repertoires in COVID-19 (dated by TCRdb to about 2020). Study-wide context: Samples from collaborators originated in the United States, Italy and Spain and spanned both the acute and convalescent phases of COVID-19. The prospective study material was composed of cDNA or gDNA derived from T cells, B-cell-depleted T cells, or PBMCs. The dataset comprised deeply sampled blood TCRbeta repertoires from subjects exposed to, actively infected with, or recovered from COVID-19. The repertoires were released in a freely available public database meant as a resource for research on the immune response to SARS-CoV-2. The samples were drawn from the first 160 participants of the ongoing ImmuneRACE study and from 1,254 subjects provided by 6 global collaborators. Nearly every sample came with metadata listing a de-identified subject ID, COVID-19 status, age in years and sex. HLA class I and class II types, where available, came from metadata supplied by the sample provider rather than from assay-based typing. The paper's findings and limits, for the study overall: Clinical and demographic metadata were provided uncurated, with the amount varying by source and participant.

The collaborating institutions used their own protocols to collect whole blood in K2EDTA tubes. Collaborator samples were shipped for TCRbeta analysis as frozen whole blood, isolated PBMCs, or DNA extracted from either sample type. TCRbeta CDR3 regions were amplified from genomic DNA using the immunoSEQ Assay, a bias-controlled multiplex PCR. The authors' analysis ran thus. The number of nucleated cells in each sample was estimated by amplification of reference gene primers within the assay. Sequence reads were collapsed and filtered to measure the absolute abundance of every unique TCRbeta CDR3 rearrangement. For each sample, productive Simpson clonality was calculated as the square root of Simpson's diversity index across productive rearrangements. TCRdb took over this immuneACCESS table, retaining in-frame rearrangements with V and J assigned. Such tables are incomplete; in checked studies, under half of the missing clones stem from an unresolved V gene, and the remainder is unexplained. The V and J calls and clone size come from that table; D and trimming were worked out from the DNA. This sample is represented by 270,000 or so clones; 80% to 90% of them were singletons. Approximately 4.2% of the sample is in the top ten clones.

Points on this clone: Which antigen it targets is not known. Nothing much larger sits one base from this clone, and base qualities are not available.

The CDR3 sequence holds 17 residues, the cysteine and phenylalanine included. The retained sequence is limited to the CDR3, 51 bases, with the frame set at the first base. V and J are truncated by 1 base and 1 base respectively, leaving an intervening sequence of 14 bases. The CDR1 and CDR2 encoded by the germline V gene (reference sequence) are LNHDA and SQIVND. The specimen was peripheral blood. The TCR was taken from a middle-aged man with acute or convalescent COVID-19. The chain couples TRBV19 to TRBJ1-5; the D gene assignment is ambiguous. In nucleotide form, the sequence is TGTGCCAGTAGTATAGTCGGCGGATTAGAGAGCAATCAGCCCCAGCATTTT. Translated, this gives CASSIVGGLESNQPQHF.